The clone carrying this T cell receptor (beta chain) was observed a handful of times. Its target is not known. TRB rearrangements were amplified by multiplex PCR with BIOMED2 TRB-A/B primers. TCRdb reprocessed the multiplex PCR reads via MiXCR and lists one record per CDR3 protein. The repertoire includes a few thousand distinct CDR3 sequences, 25% to 35% of them detected once, and about 5% sits in the top ten. This sample is drawn from a study of T and B cells in COVID-19 patients. Each TRB amplification used roughly 230-550 ng of genomic DNA from blood. Study results and limitations: Sorted SARS-CoV-2-responsive or tetramer+ T cells and CD4+, regulatory and CD8+ subsets were not yet sequenced.

Sequencing used blood. The sequence was collected from a human donor with active COVID-19.

The chain's CDR3 is CASSELNQPQHF. The CDR3 DNA sequence: TGTGCCAGCAGTGAACTCAATCAGCCCCAGCATTTT. This chain uses TRBV6-1 with TRBJ1-5, with D hard to call. Germline-derived CDR1 and CDR2 are MNHNS and SASEGT. The germline V and J ends were trimmed by 2 bases and 3 bases, with 2 bases remaining between them. This CDR3 region has 12 residues.